This passage covers 2 T cell receptor beta chains from one sample sequenced in a study of graft-versus-host responses after intestinal transplantation. Their specific antigens are unknown. Measured with immunoSEQ multiplex PCR; TCRdb has only the in-frame clones, and not every one. Seen here are about 50,000 clones, roughly 83% observed once, and the top ten hold around 0.48%. The sample was unstimulated CD4+ T cells sorted from spleen or lymph node cells, taken before transplant. These TCRs come from a human donor who was the organ donor for an intestinal transplant.

This rearrangement joins TRBV18 to TRBJ1-4, with 9 bases identical to TRBD1. J gave up 1 base and V 6 bases, and 15 bases lay outside the gene matches. Germline V lookup: CDR1 KGHSH, CDR2 LQKENI. CDR3 length: 19 amino acids. The CDR3 spells CASSQLPGQGGVTNEKLFF. DNA for the CDR3: TGTGCCAGCTCCCAGTTACCGGGACAGGGAGGAGTAACTAATGAAAAACTGTTTTTT. Together with reference TRBV18 and TRBJ1-4, the CDR3 gives the full variable domain: NAGVMQNPRHLVRRRGQEARLRCSPMKGHSHVYWYRQLPEEGLKFMVYLQKENIIDESGMPKERFSAEFPKEGPSILRIQQVVRGDSAAYFCASSQLPGQGGVTNEKLFFGSGTQLSVL.

The genes are TRBV7-6 and TRBJ1-5, with D tentatively TRBD1 (5 bases). This CDR3 comprises 13 residues. Per the germline V gene, CDR1 is SGHVS and CDR2 is FNYEAQ. V dropped 0 bases and J dropped 10 bases, with 10 bases sitting between them. CDR3 loop: CASSLAGGGPQHF. As DNA, the CDR3 is TGTGCCAGCAGCTTAGCGGGCGGGGGTCCCCAGCATTTT.